Each of the 9 T cell receptor beta chains below was sequenced from the same sample in a study of T and B cells in COVID-19 patients (dated by TCRdb to 2018 to 2021). TRB repertoires were amplified from approximately 270-530 ng of genomic DNA extracted from blood. This sample was sequenced with an Illumina MiSeq. Multiplex PCR with BIOMED2 TRB-A/B primer pools was used to amplify the TRB rearrangements. TCRdb handled the public reads itself, with Q25 trimming in fastp and clone calling in MiXCR, and kept productive beta chains. Every CDR3 protein is listed once, alongside the most common genes and DNA of its rows. The sample table holds fewer than 8,000 distinct CDR3 sequences, of which approximately 24% were seen once. Jointly, the top ten make up over 8.5% of the sample. The sample was blood. These receptors originate from a human donor with active COVID-19.

Only a few counts were recorded for this clonotype. The chain employs TRBV7-9 and TRBJ2-3; D may match TRBD1 or TRBD2 (5 bases each). The germline gives CDR1 SEHNR, CDR2 FQNEAQ (reference sequence). The CDR3 runs 12 residues. V was cut by 5 bases and J by 13 bases, with 16 bases left in between. The CDR3 here is CASSRRDGLEYF. CDR3 coding DNA: TGTGCCAGCAGCCGACGGGACGGATTGGAGTATTTT.

In this sample, this clonotype turned up a few times. A much larger clonotype is one base distant, so this may be a read error. The rearrangement joins TRBV19 to TRBJ2-2, with 11 bases lining up with TRBD1. The CDR3 has 16 residues. Trimming removed 8 bases from V and 4 bases from J; junction bases left unmatched: 9. The V gene's germline CDR1 is LNHDA and CDR2 SQIVND (reference sequence). DNA for the CDR3: TGTGCCAGTGGACCTGGGGGGACAGGGGGCACCGGGGAGCTGTTTTTT. Amino acids: CASGPGGTGGTGELFF.

The CDR3 here is CASSYSARLAGGANVLTF. CDR3 bases: TGTGCCAGCAGTTACAGCGCCCGACTAGCGGGGGGGGCCAACGTCCTGACTTTC. This sequence joins TRBV6-5 and TRBJ2-6, with TRBD2 matching over 11 bases. The junction had 7 bases not matched to a gene; V was cut back by 2 bases and J by 4 bases. The length of the CDR3 is 18 residues. Germline V gene lookup returns CDR1 MNHEY and CDR2 SVGAGI.

V is TRBV20-1 and J is TRBJ2-1, with D perhaps assigned TRBD1 or TRBD2 (5 bases each). In germline, CDR1 is DFQATT, CDR2 SNEGSKA (reference sequence). The CDR3 consists of 10 residues. Trimming cost V 5 bases and J 10 bases, with 9 bases left between them. The CDR3 nucleotides read TGCAGTGCTGTCCGGGACGAGCAGTTCTTC. Translated: CSAVRDEQFF.

This clonotype was picked up a small number of times. The chain recombines TRBV7-2 with TRBJ2-2, with 14 bases that match TRBD2. CDR3 length: 18 residues. J lost 7 bases, V lost 5 bases, and 12 bases had no gene match. The germline V gene encodes CDR1 SGHTA and CDR2 FQGNSA. The DNA of the CDR3 is TGTGCCAGCAGCCTATACGGGACTAGCGGGAGTATCAACGGGGAGCTGTTTTTT. Its translation is CASSLYGTSGSINGELFF.

This clonotype appeared many times. The rearrangement uses TRBV30 and TRBJ1-5; TRBD1 is a possible D gene (5 bases). This CDR3 comprises 14 residues. The V gene's germline CDR1 is GTSNPN and CDR2 SVGIG (reference sequence). V lost 1 base and J 0 bases, leaving 7 bases between the germline ends. This chain's CDR3 is CAWSGRASNQPQHF. The CDR3 DNA reads as TGTGCCTGGAGTGGCAGGGCTAGCAATCAGCCCCAGCATTTT.

This chain joins TRBV7-2 and TRBJ2-7; D is possibly TRBD1 (6 bases). Per germline, CDR1 SGHTA and CDR2 FQGNSA. CDR3 length: 14 amino acids. Trimming cost V 5 bases and J 0 bases, with 11 bases left between them. CDR3 DNA sequence: TGTGCCAGCAGCATGGGACACCTCTCCTACGAGCAGTACTTC. Residues: CASSMGHLSYEQYF. The whole variable domain, filled in from reference TRBV7-2 and TRBJ2-7, reads GAGVSQSPSNKVTEKGKDVELRCDPISGHTALYWYRQSLGQGLEFLIYFQGNSAPDKSGLPSDRFSAERTGGSVSTLTIQRTQQEDSAVYLCASSMGHLSYEQYFGPGTRLTVT.

The V gene is TRBV19, the J gene TRBJ1-1; D is perhaps TRBD1 (6 bases). V gave up 5 bases and J gave up 6 bases, with 19 bases separating them. The CDR3 consists of 15 residues. Germline V gene lookup returns CDR1 LNHDA and CDR2 SQIVND (reference sequence). CDR3 bases: TGTGCCAGTAGTCTCCGGACAGTGCTTTTCGCTGAAGCTTTCTTT. It translates to CASSLRTVLFAEAFF. Based on the CDR3 plus reference TRBV19 and TRBJ1-1, the full variable domain is DGGITQSPKYLFRKEGQNVTLSCEQNLNHDAMYWYRQDPGQGLRLIYYSQIVNDFQKGDIAEGYSVSREKKESFPLTVTSAQKNPTAFYLCASSLRTVLFAEAFFGQGTRLTVV.

The chain links TRBV10-3 to TRBJ2-7, with TRBD1 matching 9 bases. There are 12 residues in the CDR3. J gave up 4 bases and V 7 bases, and 2 bases lay outside the gene matches. Germline assignment: CDR1 ENHRY and CDR2 SYGVKD. This CDR3 reads CAITTGGYEQYF. In DNA, the CDR3 is TGTGCCATCACGACAGGGGGGTACGAGCAGTACTTC.